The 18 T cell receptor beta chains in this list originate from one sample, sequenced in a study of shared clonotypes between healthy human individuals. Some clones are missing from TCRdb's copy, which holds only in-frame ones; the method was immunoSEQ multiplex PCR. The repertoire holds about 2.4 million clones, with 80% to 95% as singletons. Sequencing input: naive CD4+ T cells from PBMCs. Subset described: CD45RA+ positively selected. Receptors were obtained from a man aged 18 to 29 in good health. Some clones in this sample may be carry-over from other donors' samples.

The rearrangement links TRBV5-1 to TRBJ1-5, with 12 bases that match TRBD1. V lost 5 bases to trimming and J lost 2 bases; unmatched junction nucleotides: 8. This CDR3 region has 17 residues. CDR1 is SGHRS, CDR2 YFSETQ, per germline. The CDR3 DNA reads TGCGCCAGCAGTTTCTTTGGGACAGGGGGCGGCAATCAGCCCCAGCATTTT. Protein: CASSFFGTGGGNQPQHF.

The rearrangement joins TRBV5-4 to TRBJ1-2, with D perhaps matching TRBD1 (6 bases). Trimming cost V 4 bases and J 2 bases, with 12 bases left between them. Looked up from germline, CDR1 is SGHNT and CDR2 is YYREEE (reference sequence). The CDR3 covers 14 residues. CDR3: CASSQDSMNYGYTF. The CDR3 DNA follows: TGTGCCAGCAGCCAGGACAGTATGAACTATGGCTACACCTTC.

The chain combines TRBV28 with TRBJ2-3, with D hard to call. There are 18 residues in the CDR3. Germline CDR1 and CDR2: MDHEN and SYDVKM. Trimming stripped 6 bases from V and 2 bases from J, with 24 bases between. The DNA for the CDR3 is TGTGCCAGCAGCAACGATAGCCCTCTGACTGATCCCACAGATACGCAGTATTTT. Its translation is CASSNDSPLTDPTDTQYF.

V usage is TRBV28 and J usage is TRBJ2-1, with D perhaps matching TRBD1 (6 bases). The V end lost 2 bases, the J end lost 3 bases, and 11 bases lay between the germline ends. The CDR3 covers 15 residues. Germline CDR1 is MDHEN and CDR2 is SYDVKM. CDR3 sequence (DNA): TGTGCCAGCAGTTTAGCCCAGACAGGCTACAATGAGCAGTTCTTC. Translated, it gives CASSLAQTGYNEQFF.

CDR3 protein: CASRMGGTTYEQYF. The CDR3 DNA sequence: TGTGCCAGCAGAATGGGCGGCACCACCTACGAGCAGTACTTC. The J gene is TRBJ2-7, the V gene TRBV28, with D unresolved. Trimming took off 6 bases at V and 2 bases at J, with 14 bases between the two ends. The CDR3 runs 14 residues. Germline CDR1 is MDHEN and CDR2 is SYDVKM.

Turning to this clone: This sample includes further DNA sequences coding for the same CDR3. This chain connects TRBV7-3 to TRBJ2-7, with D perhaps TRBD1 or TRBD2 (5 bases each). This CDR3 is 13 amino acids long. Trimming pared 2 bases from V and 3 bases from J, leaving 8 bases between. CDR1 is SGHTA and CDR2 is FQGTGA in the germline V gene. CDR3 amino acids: CASSLGTHYEQYF. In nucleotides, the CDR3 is TGTGCCAGCAGCTTAGGGACCCACTACGAGCAGTACTTC.

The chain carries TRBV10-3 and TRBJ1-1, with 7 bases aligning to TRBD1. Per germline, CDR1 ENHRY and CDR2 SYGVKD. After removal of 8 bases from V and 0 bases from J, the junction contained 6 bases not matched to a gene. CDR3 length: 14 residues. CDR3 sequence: CAISGTEMNTEAFF. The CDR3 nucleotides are TGTGCCATCTCCGGGACAGAAATGAACACTGAAGCTTTCTTT.

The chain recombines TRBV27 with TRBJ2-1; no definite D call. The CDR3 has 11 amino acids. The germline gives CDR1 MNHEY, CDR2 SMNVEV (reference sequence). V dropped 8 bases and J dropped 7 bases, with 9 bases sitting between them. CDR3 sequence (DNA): TGTGCCAGCTCACAGAGGAATGAGCAGTTCTTC. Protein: CASSQRNEQFF.

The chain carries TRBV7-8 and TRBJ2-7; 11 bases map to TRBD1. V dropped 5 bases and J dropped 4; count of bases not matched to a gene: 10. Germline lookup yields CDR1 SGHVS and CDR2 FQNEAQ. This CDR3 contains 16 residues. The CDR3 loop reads CASSRSGQGARYEQYF. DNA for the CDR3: TGTGCCAGCAGCCGGAGCGGACAGGGGGCACGGTACGAGCAGTACTTC.

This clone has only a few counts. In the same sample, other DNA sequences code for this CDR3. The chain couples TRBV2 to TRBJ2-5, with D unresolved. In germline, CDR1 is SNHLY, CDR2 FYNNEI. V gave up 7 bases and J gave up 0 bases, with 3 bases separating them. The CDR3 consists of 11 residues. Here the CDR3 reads CASTYQETQYF. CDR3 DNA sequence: TGTGCCAGCACCTACCAAGAGACCCAGTACTTC. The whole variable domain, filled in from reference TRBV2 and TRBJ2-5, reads EPEVTQTPSHQVTQMGQEVILRCVPISNHLYFYWYRQILGQKVEFLVSFYNNEISEKSEIFDDQFSVERPDGSNFTLKIRSTKLEDSAMYFCASTYQETQYFGPGTRLLVL.

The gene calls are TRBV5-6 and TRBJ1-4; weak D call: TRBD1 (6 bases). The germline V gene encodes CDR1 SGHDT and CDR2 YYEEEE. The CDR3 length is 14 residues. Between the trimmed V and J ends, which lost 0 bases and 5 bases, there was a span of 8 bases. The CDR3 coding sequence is TGTGCCAGCAGCTTGGGCGGGGGCAATGAAAAACTGTTTTTT. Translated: CASSLGGGNEKLFF. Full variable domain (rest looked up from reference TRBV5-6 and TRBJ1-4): DAGVTQSPTHLIKTRGQQVTLRCSPKSGHDTVSWYQQALGQGPQFIFQYYEEEERQRGNFPDRFSGHQFPNYSSELNVNALLLGDSALYLCASSLGGGNEKLFFGSGTQLSVL.

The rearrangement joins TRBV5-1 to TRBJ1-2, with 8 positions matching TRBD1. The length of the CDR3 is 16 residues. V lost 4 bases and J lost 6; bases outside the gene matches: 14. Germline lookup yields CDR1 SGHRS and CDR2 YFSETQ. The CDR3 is CASSPGGGQGENGYTF. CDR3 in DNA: TGCGCCAGCAGCCCTGGTGGTGGACAGGGTGAGAATGGCTACACCTTC.

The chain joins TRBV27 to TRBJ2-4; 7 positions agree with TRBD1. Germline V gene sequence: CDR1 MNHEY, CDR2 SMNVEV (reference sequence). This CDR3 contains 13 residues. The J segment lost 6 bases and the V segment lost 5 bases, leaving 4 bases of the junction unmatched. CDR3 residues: CASSPRDRNIQYF. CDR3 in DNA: TGTGCCAGCAGTCCTCGGGACAGAAACATTCAGTACTTC.

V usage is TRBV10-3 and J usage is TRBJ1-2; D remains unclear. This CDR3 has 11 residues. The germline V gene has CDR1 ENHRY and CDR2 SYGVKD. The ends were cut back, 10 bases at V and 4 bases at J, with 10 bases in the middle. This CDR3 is CATRGSYGYTF. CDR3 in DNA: TGTGCCACGCGAGGGAGCTATGGCTACACCTTC.

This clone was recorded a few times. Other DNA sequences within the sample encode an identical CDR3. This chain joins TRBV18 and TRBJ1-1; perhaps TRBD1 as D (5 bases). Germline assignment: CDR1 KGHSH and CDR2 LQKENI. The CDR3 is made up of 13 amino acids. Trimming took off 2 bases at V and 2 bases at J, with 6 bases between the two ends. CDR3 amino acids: CASSPRGNTEAFF. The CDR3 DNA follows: TGTGCCAGCTCACCAAGGGGAAACACTGAAGCTTTCTTT.

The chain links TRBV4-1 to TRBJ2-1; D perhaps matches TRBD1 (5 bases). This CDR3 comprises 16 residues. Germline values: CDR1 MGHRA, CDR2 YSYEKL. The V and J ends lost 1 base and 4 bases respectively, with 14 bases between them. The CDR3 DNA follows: TGCGCCAGCAGCCAAGGGGGCCTTGGGGTGTACAATGAGCAGTTCTTC. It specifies CASSQGGLGVYNEQFF.

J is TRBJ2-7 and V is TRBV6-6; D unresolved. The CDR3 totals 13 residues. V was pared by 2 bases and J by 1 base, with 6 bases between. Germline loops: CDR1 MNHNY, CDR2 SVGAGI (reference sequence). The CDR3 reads CASSYADSYEQYF. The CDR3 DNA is TGTGCCAGCAGTTACGCGGATTCCTACGAGCAGTACTTC.

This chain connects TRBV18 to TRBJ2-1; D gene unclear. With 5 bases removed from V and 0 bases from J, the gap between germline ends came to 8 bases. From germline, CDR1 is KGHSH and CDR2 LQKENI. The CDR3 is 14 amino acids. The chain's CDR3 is CASSSKSSYNEQFF. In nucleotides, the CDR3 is TGTGCCAGCTCATCCAAAAGCTCCTACAATGAGCAGTTCTTC.